This T cell receptor (beta chain) was identified during a study of T cells in Graves' hyperthyroidism and ophthalmopathy (dated by TCRdb to about 2019). For context, the study as a whole: Peripheral blood was sampled at the time of initial diagnosis, prior to any treatment. A discovery cohort of approximately 97 patients, roughly 45 with Graves' ophthalmopathy and 57 with stable Graves' hyperthyroidism, was used to find distinguishing TCR V-J signatures. Prospective prediction of ophthalmopathy was tested in an independent validation cohort consisting of 18 hyperthyroidism patients and approximately 16 patients who later progressed to ophthalmopathy. The 95 to 100 discovery patients were randomly split 7:3 into training and test sets. In more than 5 Graves' hyperthyroidism patients, the study also compared T-cell repertoires from thyroid tissue with T-cell repertoires from blood. Following sampling, methimazole starting at 30 mg daily was given to hyperthyroidism patients, and high-dose intravenous methylprednisolone was given to ophthalmopathy patients. According to the paper, TCR Vbeta CDR3 sequencing was carried out on 135 peripheral blood samples, which came from approximately 41 ophthalmopathy, around 74 hyperthyroidism and approximately 17 progressor patients. General conclusions and limits of the study: Sample size was not statistically predetermined, and blinding of investigators to group allocation was not performed. In validation, the model predicted progression to ophthalmopathy with around 71% sensitivity and approximately 72% specificity, a median of approximately 6.5 months before onset. Ophthalmopathy was separated from stable hyperthyroidism by a 13 V-J signature model, with approximately 86% sensitivity and 81% to 82% specificity obtained in cross-validation and 80%/75% obtained in testing. Most expanded thyroid clonotypes (frequency above 0.001) were also detected in blood, a finding suggesting that blood repertoires may reflect thyroid immune responses.

In the ophthalmopathy patients, disease was moderately to severely active, with a Clinical Activity Score of 3 or more, a NOSPECS grade of 4 or more, and a duration of less than 3 months. Any patient with an uncontrolled infection, another autoimmune disease, pregnancy or lactation was excluded. Diagnoses were based on clinical symptoms, serum thyroxine and TRAb, thyroid ultrasound and orbital computed tomography. Ficoll-Paque density gradient centrifugation was used to isolate PBMCs from under 11 ml of fresh peripheral blood. Total RNA was extracted with Trizol reagent, and quality was checked on an Agilent 2100 Bioanalyzer. Amplification of TCR beta CDR3 regions was carried out from RNA transcripts. A first-round RT-PCR of the TCR CDR3 used the HTBI primer set with the Qiagen OneStep RT-PCR kit. A second multiplex PCR round built the libraries, followed by size selection and purification. The libraries were sequenced on an Illumina HiSeq2000 using paired-end 100 bp reads. The source study handled its data this way. SOAPnuke was used to process the raw data, with reads discarded if the reads contained adapters or uncalled bases, had a mean Phred below 15, or lacked an exact constant-primer or identifier match. High-quality paired reads were merged using COPE v1.2.5, and each unique nucleotide sequence was defined as a clonotype. Clonotypes were aligned to IMGT TRBV, TRBD and TRBJ reference segments using MiTCR v1.1. The analysis included only V-J combinations with a frequency above 0.0001, which together covered more than 98% of the repertoires. The TCS score was defined as the ratio of F50 (clonal expansion) to E x V (chaos), calculated using BLOSUM62-based TCRdist between CDR3 peptides within each V-J. Welch's t-statistics and random forest reduced around 520 V-J features to roughly 13, which were used in a naive Bayes classifier (R e1071). The public reads were reprocessed in TCRdb via fastp at Q25 and MiXCR, keeping in-frame beta chains. Identical CDR3 protein sequences are pooled into one entry, listed with their most common genes and DNA. TCRdb assigned the V and J calls; the authors' analysis was not used. Recorded for this sample are roughly 380,000 distinct CDR3 sequences; 15% to 20% of them occurred a single time. The ten top clones hold about a sixth of the sample.

Including cysteine and phenylalanine, the CDR3 has 15 amino acids. Only the CDR3 DNA is retained, 45 bases long and in frame from the first base. Here V drops 5 bases and J drops 7 bases, and the junction holds 11 bases not matched to any gene. CDR1 MNHEY and CDR2 SMNVEV are derived from the germline V gene (reference sequence). This clonotype was detected many times. Its antigen specificity is not known. Per-base qualities were not stored, and no clone one base away is much larger. The clonotype originates from a middle-aged woman with Graves' ophthalmopathy. The chain was built from TRBV27 and TRBJ1-5; 7 bases in the middle match TRBD1. What was sequenced was blood. The CDR3 region: CASSAQQGPGQPQHF. In nucleotides, the sequence is TGTGCCAGCAGTGCTCAACAGGGGCCCGGACAGCCCCAGCATTTT.